Below are 16 T cell receptor beta chains sequenced from a single sample in a study of tumor-infiltrating lymphocytes in primary liver carcinoma. Starting material of approximately 500 ng total RNA yielded TCR beta cDNA via a constant-region primer. Amplification in three nested multiplex PCR rounds with slightly modified ARM-PCR gave rise to TCR beta libraries. The study ran its first two PCR rounds for roughly 11 cycles each, using TRBV1-TRBV30 forward primers and a C-beta reverse primer. Via MiXCR, TCRdb re-called the multiplex PCR reads, giving one row per CDR3 protein. The sample holds 85,000 to 100,000 distinct CDR3 sequences, about 73% seen once. Unsorted bulk tissue of about 20-31 mg yielded co-extracted RNA and DNA. Material for sequencing was tumor-adjacent normal liver tissue. Every receptor here comes from a man in his forties with primary liver carcinoma and hepatitis B virus infection.

A remark on this clonotype: The junction does not match germline at one end; this may be a read error. This sequence joins TRBV29-1 and TRBJ2-3; 7 bases agree with TRBD2. The CDR3 length is 13 residues. CDR1 and CDR2 (germline): SQVTM, ANQGSEA. The CDR3 DNA sequence: TGCAGCATTCGAGCGGGGACCACAGATACTCAGTATTTT. Translation gives CSIRAGTTDTQYF.

This sequence joins TRBV12-3 or TRBV12-4 and TRBJ1-1, with D possibly TRBD1 on 6 matching bases. V lost 2 bases to trimming and J lost 9 bases, with 16 bases between them. This CDR3 region has 14 residues. The CDR3 sequence: CASSLRGIGSQAFF. Here the CDR3 DNA reads TGTGCCAGCAGTTTAAGGGGGATCGGCAGTCAAGCTTTCTTT.

In its sample, this clonotype was seen a few times. A read error may produce the germline difference seen at one junction end. CDR3 bases: TGCGCCGGCAGCCTGCCTACTAGCGGGTCCTTCAATGAGCAGTTCTTC. Amino acids: CAGSLPTSGSFNEQFF. The chain has TRBV5-1 and TRBJ2-1; TRBD2 aligns across 9 bases. CDR3 size: 16 residues. The germline CDR1 and CDR2 sequences are SGHRS and YFSETQ.

DNA for the CDR3: TGCGCCAGCAGCTTTAGCGTCACAGGGGATACGCAGTATTTT. It yields the protein CASSFSVTGDTQYF. The chain uses TRBV5-1 and TRBJ2-3; D possibly corresponds to TRBD1 (6 bases). This CDR3 comprises 14 residues. Trimming removed 2 bases at V and 6 bases at J, with 13 bases between. The V gene's germline CDR1 is SGHRS and CDR2 YFSETQ.

This clonotype has at least ten counts. The CDR3 reads CSVSRGLLAGGGTDTQYF. The CDR3 DNA follows: TGCAGCGTGAGCAGGGGGCTTTTAGCGGGAGGTGGCACAGATACGCAGTATTTT. The genes are TRBV29-1 and TRBJ2-3, with 10 bases identical to TRBD2. V was clipped by 6 bases and J by 1 base; unmatched bases: 16. The CDR3 is made up of 18 amino acids. The germline V gene encodes CDR1 SQVTM and CDR2 ANQGSEA.

With respect to this clonotype: At one end, the junction sequence differs from germline, possibly due to a read error. The gene calls are TRBV11-2 and TRBJ2-5; TRBD1 matches at 8 bases. The CDR3 runs to 16 residues. Germline V CDR1 and CDR2: SGHAT, FQNNGV. The CDR3 region is CANSLGLTGDGETQYF. CDR3 bases: TGTGCCAACAGCTTAGGCCTGACAGGGGACGGAGAGACTCAGTACTTC.

There are a few counts of this clonotype. The genes are TRBV28 and TRBJ2-3, with 7 bases lining up with TRBD2. Unmatched junction bases numbered 4, after V lost 2 bases and J lost 5 bases. This CDR3 region has 14 residues. Germline lookup yields CDR1 MDHEN and CDR2 SYDVKM. CDR3 coding DNA: TGTGCCAGCAGTTTAGCGGGAGCAAAAGATACGCAGTATTTT. Its translation: CASSLAGAKDTQYF.

V usage is TRBV10-3 and J usage is TRBJ2-5; D may be TRBD1 (5 bases). From germline, CDR1 is ENHRY and CDR2 SYGVKD. Trimming pared 4 bases from V and 4 bases from J, leaving 10 bases between. The CDR3 sequence is 13 residues long. The CDR3 here is CAISGFRVETQYF. CDR3 bases: TGTGCCATCAGTGGGTTCAGGGTAGAGACCCAGTACTTC.

Turning to this clonotype: A much larger clone is a single base away; this may be a read error. The V call is TRBV12-3 or TRBV12-4, the J call TRBJ2-7, with a tentative D call TRBD1 (6 bases). This CDR3 spans 15 amino acids. The ends were cut back, 1 base at V and 0 bases at J, with 10 bases in the middle. Here the CDR3 DNA reads TGTGCCAGCAGTTTAGTTGGGACACTCTCCTACGAGCAGTACTTC. The encoded protein is CASSLVGTLSYEQYF.

This chain uses TRBV29-1 with TRBJ2-1; D ambiguous. The V gene lost 3 bases and the J gene lost 9 bases, with 12 bases spanning the gap. The length of the CDR3 is 12 residues. Germline V gene data show CDR1 as SQVTM and CDR2 as ANQGSEA. CDR3 DNA: TGCAGCGTTGATGGAAGGGTCAGTGAGCAGTTCTTC. Its protein product is CSVDGRVSEQFF.

Turning to this clonotype: In this CDR3 the conserved last residue, phenylalanine or tryptophan, is missing, so a read error is likely. The chain joins TRBV10-2 to TRBJ2-5, with a weak D call TRBD2 (5 bases). This CDR3 spans 13 amino acids. Germline assignment: CDR1 WSHSY and CDR2 SAAADI. Trimming took 7 bases from V and 9 from J, leaving 18 bases between them. The CDR3 region is CASTTTGAGAQYY. In DNA, the CDR3 is TGCGCCAGCACTACCACTGGCGCCGGGGCCCAGTACTAC.

Turning to this clonotype: Lacking the conserved final phenylalanine or tryptophan, this CDR3 likely reflects a read error. This rearrangement joins TRBV6-6 to TRBJ2-1; the match to TRBD2 covers 10 bases. Germline CDR1 and CDR2: MNHNY and SVGAGI (reference sequence). This CDR3 is 14 amino acids long. The CDR3 DNA follows: TGTACCAGCAGTTCGACTAGCGGGCGCAATGAGCAGTTCTTA. Encoded protein: CTSSSTSGRNEQFL.

Of note for this clonotype: It may be a read error: a sequence one base away is much more abundant. The chain combines TRBV7-8 with TRBJ2-5; D is undetermined. The CDR3 has 14 residues. Germline CDR1 reads SGHVS; CDR2 reads FQNEAQ. V was cut by 0 bases and J by 4 bases, with 9 bases left in between. CDR3 protein: CASSLAGIGETQYF. Written as DNA, the CDR3 is TGTGCCAGCAGCTTAGCTGGTATAGGAGAGACCCAGTACTTC. The whole variable domain, filled in from reference TRBV7-8 and TRBJ2-5, reads GAGVSQSPRYKVAKRGQDVALRCDPISGHVSLFWYQQALGQGPEFLTYFQNEAQLDKSGLPSDRFFAERPEGSVSTLKIQRTQQEDSAVYLCASSLAGIGETQYFGPGTRLLVL.

About this clonotype itself: One junction end disagrees with the germline gene, perhaps due to a read error. The chain employs TRBV11-3 and TRBJ2-2; possibly TRBD2 for D (6 bases). The CDR3 contains 14 residues. Per germline, CDR1 SGHNT and CDR2 YENEEA. DNA for the CDR3: TGTGTCAGTAGCTTAAATATGATCGGCGGGGAGCTGTTTTTC. It specifies CVSSLNMIGGELFF.

This clonotype has a handful of counts. This may be a read error, as it is one base from a much larger clone. The V gene is TRBV12-3 or TRBV12-4, the J gene TRBJ2-3; D is possibly TRBD1 or TRBD2 (5 bases each). This CDR3 comprises 17 residues. CDR3 amino acids: CASSSLSPGTGTYTQYF. The CDR3 DNA follows: TGTGCCAGCAGTTCCCTTTCTCCCGGGACGGGCACATATACGCAGTATTTT.

In regard to this clonotype: Just one base apart from a much larger clone, this may be a read error. Since the CDR3 does not end with the conserved phenylalanine or tryptophan, this likely comes from a read error. This sequence joins TRBV5-4 and TRBJ2-2; a possible D gene is TRBD2 (5 bases). Between the trimmed V and J ends, which lost 0 bases and 3 bases, there was a span of 12 bases. The CDR3 has 16 residues. Germline V lookup: CDR1 SGHNT, CDR2 YYREEE (reference sequence). The CDR3 nucleotides are TGTGCCAGCAGCTTGGCCACGGGGAGAGACACCGGGGAGCTGTTTCTT. Translating gives CASSLATGRDTGELFL.